The clone carrying this T cell receptor beta chain was counted many times. Its cognate antigen is unknown. Individual cDNA molecules carried attached unique molecular identifiers. MiXCR, run by TCRdb on the 5' RACE reads, gives a single entry per CDR3 protein. Of 25,000 to 40,000 distinct CDR3 sequences listed, about 4.7% are singletons. The data stem from a study of early T cells in non-severe SARS-CoV-2 infection. V lost 0 bases to trimming and J lost 7 bases, with 7 bases between them. CDR3 size: 14 residues. Findings and limits, study-wide: In VDJdb matching, anti-spike CD8 responses were favored while private and CD4 specificities went missing.

The chain couples TRBV23-1 to TRBJ1-6; no reliable D call. TRBV23-1 is reported as an ORF; its role is uncertain. Source material: whole blood. This TCR derives from an adult who was a healthcare worker with PCR-confirmed SARS-CoV-2 infection or an uninfected control (not recorded which). The CDR3 nucleotides are TGCGCCAGCAGTCAATCGCCTGAAAATTCACCCCTCCACTTT. Its translation: CASSQSPENSPLHF.